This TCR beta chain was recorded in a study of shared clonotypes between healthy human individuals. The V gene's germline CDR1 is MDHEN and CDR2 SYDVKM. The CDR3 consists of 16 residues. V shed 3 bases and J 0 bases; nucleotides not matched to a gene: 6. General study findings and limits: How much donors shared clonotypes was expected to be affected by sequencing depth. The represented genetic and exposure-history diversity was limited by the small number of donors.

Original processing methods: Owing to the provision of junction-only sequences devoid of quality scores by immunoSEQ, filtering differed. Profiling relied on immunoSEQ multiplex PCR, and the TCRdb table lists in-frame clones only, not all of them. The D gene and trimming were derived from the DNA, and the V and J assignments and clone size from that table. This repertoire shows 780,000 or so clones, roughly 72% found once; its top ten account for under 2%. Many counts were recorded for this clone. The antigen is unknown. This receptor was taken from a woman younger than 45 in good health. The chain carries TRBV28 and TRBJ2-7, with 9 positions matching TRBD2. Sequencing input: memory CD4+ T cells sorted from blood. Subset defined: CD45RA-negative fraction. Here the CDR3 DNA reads TGTGCCAGCAGTTTGAGGACTAGCGCGACCTCCTACGAGCAGTACTTC. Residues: CASSLRTSATSYEQYF.